This TCR beta chain was sequenced during a study of STAT5B mutations in CD4+ large granular lymphocyte leukemia. The study, taken as a whole, reports: Of heterogeneous patient samples, only 6 CD4-sorted ones were compared for clonality.

Under the authors' procedure: A productive frequency of 2.59 x 10-5 was the lowest detectable. Profiling relied on immunoSEQ multiplex PCR, and the TCRdb table lists in-frame clones only, not all of them. D and trimming come from the DNA, and the V and J calls and clone size come from that table. The sample has roughly 1,200 clones; around 73% are singletons. Trimming pared 0 bases from V and 8 bases from J, leaving 10 bases between. CDR3 length equals 13 residues. CDR1 and CDR2 (germline): MGHRA, YSYEKL. Turning to this clone: Its cognate antigen is unknown.

This TCR derives from a man between 65 and 79 years old with CD4+ T-cell large granular lymphocyte leukemia. The rearrangement uses TRBV4-1 and TRBJ1-2; no clear D. The sequenced sample was PBMCs. The chain's CDR3 is CASSQETLRGYTF. CDR3 nucleotide sequence: TGCGCCAGCAGCCAAGAGACCCTGAGAGGCTACACCTTC.